This T cell receptor (beta chain) was identified in a study of control samples from healthy donors and cancer patients. V shed 5 bases, J shed 7 bases, and the junction held 2 bases outside the gene matches. The CDR3 loop spans 14 amino acids. The germline CDR1 and CDR2 sequences are SNHLY and FYNNEI. Clones were sequenced by immunoSEQ multiplex PCR, and TCRdb holds only the in-frame ones, with some missing. The sample contains approximately 150,000 clones, 90% to 95% of which appear only once. The chain joins TRBV2 to TRBJ1-4; 12 bases agree with TRBD1. The receptor was isolated from a woman aged 18-29 years in good health. Sequencing was done on a sample of blood. CDR3 amino acids: CASSRDRGREKLFF. CDR3 DNA: TGTGCCAGCAGTCGGGACAGGGGGCGTGAAAAACTGTTTTTT.